The sequence of this TCR beta chain was determined in a study of blood T cell repertoires in COVID-19. On the study more broadly: Italy, Spain and the United States were the sources of the convalescent and acute COVID-19 samples. T cells, B-cell-depleted T cells, or PBMCs supplied cDNA or gDNA.

This CDR3 region has 12 residues. With 1 base removed from V and 3 bases from J, the gap between germline ends came to 7 bases. Germline lookup yields CDR1 GTSNPN and CDR2 SVGIG (reference sequence). Per the original data handling: Amplifying reference gene primers gave estimates of nucleated cell counts. Generated by immunoSEQ multiplex PCR, the TCRdb table keeps only in-frame clones and is missing some. Clone size and the V and J calls come from that table; the DNA yielded D and trimming. The sample holds over 95,000 clones, more than 65% seen once. The chain recombines TRBV30 with TRBJ2-7, with D possibly TRBD2 on 6 matching bases. The sequence came from a man aged 45-60 years with acute or convalescent COVID-19. Sequencing used peripheral blood. The CDR3 sequence is CAWSGGDYEQYF. CDR3 bases: TGTGCCTGGAGTGGGGGGGACTACGAGCAGTACTTC.